Below, 5 T cell receptor beta chains from the same sample are listed, as sequenced in a study of shared clonotypes between healthy human individuals. The naive CD8 population came from CD45RO-negative cells selected for CCR7, without terminally differentiated effector memory CD45RA+ cells. Only in-frame clones appear in the TCRdb table, and some are missing; sequencing was by immunoSEQ multiplex PCR. Among 1.5 million to 2.5 million clones, around 96% were seen once, and the ten largest hold roughly 1%. The sequencing input was naive CD8+ T cells sorted from blood. The receptors originated from a man younger than 35 in good health.

This clone appeared once. The DNA of the CDR3 is TGCGCCAGCAGGGCGACAGCTTACGAGCAGTACTTC. Residues: CASRATAYEQYF. This chain uses TRBV10-2 with TRBJ2-7; TRBD1 is a possible D gene (5 bases). The V end lost 6 bases, the J end lost 4 bases, and 10 bases lay between the germline ends. The CDR3 loop spans 12 amino acids. CDR1 is WSHSY and CDR2 is SAAADI in the germline V gene.

The chain couples TRBV19 to TRBJ2-7; 10 bases are shared with TRBD1. The CDR3 length is 14 residues. Unmatched junction bases numbered 1, after V lost 2 bases and J lost 3 bases. Per germline, CDR1 LNHDA and CDR2 SQIVND (reference sequence). The CDR3 nucleotides read TGTGCCAGTAGTATACGGACAGGGGGCTACGAGCAGTACTTC. Translation: CASSIRTGGYEQYF.

The J gene is TRBJ2-3, the V gene TRBV7-2; no definite D call. CDR1 and CDR2 (germline): SGHTA, FQGNSA. V gave up 7 bases and J gave up 2 bases, with 19 bases separating them. There are 16 residues in the CDR3. Here the CDR3 DNA reads TGTGCCAGCACCATCTCGGCCCCCGGCCACACAGATACGCAGTATTTT. This translates into CASTISAPGHTDTQYF.

The chain couples TRBV6-5 to TRBJ2-5; D is unclear. Looked up from germline, CDR1 is MNHEY and CDR2 is SVGAGI. This CDR3 has 14 amino acids. Trimming stripped 5 bases from V and 1 base from J, with 11 bases between. This CDR3 reads CASSPIQPQETQYF. The CDR3 DNA is TGTGCCAGCAGTCCCATCCAGCCCCAAGAGACCCAGTACTTC.

The chain combines TRBV6-5 with TRBJ1-1, with D possibly matching TRBD1 (5 bases). The CDR3 contains 12 residues. Trimming removed 2 bases at V and 7 bases at J, with 8 bases between. CDR1 and CDR2 (germline): MNHEY, SVGAGI. CDR3 coding DNA: TGTGCCAGCAGTTACGCGGGGGTTGAAGCTTTCTTT. It translates to CASSYAGVEAFF.